Below are 29 T cell receptor beta chains sequenced from a single sample in a study of blood T cells in healthy people across ages. A sample-barcoded 5' primer and a J-beta primer mix were used in a second PCR of roughly 6 to 11 cycles. In TCRdb, the 5' RACE reads were re-called with MiXCR into one record per CDR3 protein. The sample consists of about 750,000 distinct CDR3 sequences, roughly 53% of them appearing once. Specimen: blood. These receptors were obtained from a man older than 75 in good health.

V is TRBV12-3 or TRBV12-4 and J is TRBJ1-2; the match to TRBD1 covers 9 bases. V gave up 8 bases and J gave up 1 base; unmatched junction bases: 8. The CDR3 has 15 amino acids. The CDR3 DNA sequence: TGTGCCAGCGCTCCGTGGGACAGGGATAACTATGGCTACACCTTC. Translated, it gives CASAPWDRDNYGYTF.

This clonotype came up many times. The V and J genes are TRBV12-3 or TRBV12-4 and TRBJ2-5, with 8 bases lining up with TRBD2. V shed 7 bases, J shed 3 bases, and the junction held 7 bases outside the gene matches. CDR3 size: 14 residues. CDR3: CASTLSGIEETQYF. The CDR3, as DNA: TGTGCCAGCACCCTTAGCGGGATAGAAGAGACCCAGTACTTC.

This clonotype was counted a few times. The chain employs TRBV6-6 and TRBJ1-1; D gene unclear. Trimming shortened V by 4 bases and J by 1 base, and 4 bases separated the two germline ends. CDR3 size: 12 residues. Per the germline V gene, CDR1 is MNHNY and CDR2 is SVGAGI (reference sequence). The chain's CDR3 is CASSLTNTEAFF. CDR3 coding DNA: TGTGCCAGCAGTTTAACGAACACTGAAGCTTTCTTT.

This chain links TRBV7-8 with TRBJ1-1, with TRBD1 matching 7 bases. J gave up 2 bases and V 0 bases, and 6 bases lay outside the gene matches. The V gene's germline CDR1 is SGHVS and CDR2 FQNEAQ. This CDR3 spans 16 amino acids. This CDR3 is CASSLARTGSNTEAFF. The CDR3 DNA reads TGTGCCAGCAGCTTAGCTAGGACAGGCTCCAACACTGAAGCTTTCTTT.

As regards this clonotype: At one of its ends the junction is not consistent with the germline gene, which may arise from a read error. The chain couples TRBV24-1 to TRBJ2-3; 7 nucleotides align to TRBD2. This CDR3 is built from 16 residues. Germline V CDR1 and CDR2: KGHDR, SFDVKD. The CDR3, as DNA: TGTGCCACCAGTTTCTCCTCCGGCAGCGGGGCAGATGCGCAGTATTTT. Amino acid sequence: CATSFSSGSGADAQYF.

The rearrangement links TRBV6-5 to TRBJ1-2; unclear D gene. The CDR3 totals 14 residues. Trimming stripped 3 bases from V and 2 bases from J, with 10 bases between. Germline assignment: CDR1 MNHEY and CDR2 SVGAGI. CDR3 region: CASSYLGSNYGYTF. The CDR3 region has the DNA TGTGCCAGCAGTTATCTCGGCAGCAACTATGGCTACACCTTC.

The J gene is TRBJ2-7, the V gene TRBV20-1, with TRBD2 matching over 7 bases. There are 16 residues in the CDR3. The V gene's germline CDR1 is DFQATT and CDR2 SNEGSKA (reference sequence). J gave up 1 base and V 4 bases, and 13 bases lay outside the gene matches. CDR3 bases: TGCAGTGCTACCCCGGTGGCTAGCGGTTTGTCCTACGAGCAGTACTTC. This encodes CSATPVASGLSYEQYF.

This clonotype was picked up a small number of times. The chain uses TRBV29-1 and TRBJ2-1, with 7 bases aligning to TRBD1. The trim removed 6 bases at V and 10 bases at J, leaving 6 bases unmatched. Germline loops: CDR1 SQVTM, CDR2 ANQGSEA. The CDR3 is 11 residues long. The CDR3 loop reads CSVATGAEQFF. Here the CDR3 DNA reads TGCAGCGTAGCCACAGGGGCAGAGCAGTTCTTC.

V is TRBV28 and J is TRBJ1-6; 7 nucleotides agree with TRBD1. CDR1 is MDHEN, CDR2 SYDVKM, per germline. The length of the CDR3 is 15 residues. V lost 3 bases and J lost 7; bases outside the gene matches: 6. CDR3 sequence: CASSFGGQQNSPLHF. CDR3 DNA: TGTGCCAGCAGTTTTGGGGGACAGCAAAATTCACCCCTCCACTTT.

This clonotype turned up a few times. This chain links TRBV7-6 with TRBJ2-1, with 9 nucleotides matching TRBD2. V dropped 1 base and J dropped 0; count of bases not matched to a gene: 13. This CDR3 comprises 20 residues. CDR1 SGHVS and CDR2 FNYEAQ come from the germline V gene. Here the CDR3 DNA reads TGTGCCAGCAGCTTAGGGTCAGCGGGAGGCTGGAGGAGCTCCTACAATGAGCAGTTCTTC. This translates into CASSLGSAGGWRSSYNEQFF.

This clonotype was seen repeatedly, ten times or more. V gene TRBV6-1 combines with J gene TRBJ1-2; D not resolved. The CDR3 length is 15 residues. Germline V CDR1 and CDR2: MNHNS, SASEGT. V was trimmed by 4 bases and J by 1 base, leaving 13 bases between them. The CDR3 DNA reads TGTGCCAGCAGTGTGGTGGCTGCCTTTAACTATGGCTACACCTTC. It specifies CASSVVAAFNYGYTF.

This clonotype occurred a few times. The chain has TRBV4-1 and TRBJ2-5, with D perhaps matching TRBD1 or TRBD2 (7 bases each). The DNA end lines up better with TRBJ2-7; the J call may be wrong. Germline V gene lookup returns CDR1 MGHRA and CDR2 YSYEKL. This CDR3 has 17 amino acids. The CDR3 protein is CASSQETGTAGSYEQYF. Here the CDR3 DNA reads TGCGCCAGCAGCCAAGAGACCGGGACAGCGGGAAGCTACGAGCAGTACTTC.

J is TRBJ2-5 and V is TRBV29-1; D is unresolved. The CDR3 has 12 amino acids. The germline gives CDR1 SQVTM, CDR2 ANQGSEA. V was shortened by 4 bases and J by 2 bases, with 8 bases between the two germline ends. CDR3 protein: CSVVPIQETQYF. In DNA, the CDR3 is TGCAGCGTTGTACCGATTCAAGAGACCCAGTACTTC.

The V call is TRBV6-6, the J call TRBJ1-1; the D gene is possibly TRBD1 (6 bases). CDR3 length: 16 residues. The germline CDR1 and CDR2 sequences are MNHNY and SVGAGI (reference sequence). The V and J ends lost 6 bases and 0 bases respectively, with 17 bases between them. The CDR3 is CASRTPTGGVNTEAFF. The CDR3 DNA follows: TGTGCCAGCAGGACACCTACTGGGGGCGTGAACACTGAAGCTTTCTTT.

The chain is built from TRBV29-1 and TRBJ1-1; 8 nucleotides agree with TRBD1. Per germline, CDR1 SQVTM and CDR2 ANQGSEA. Trimming took 6 bases from V and 5 from J; bases not matched to a gene: 11. This CDR3 is built from 14 residues. The DNA for the CDR3 is TGCAGCGTCGTGGAGACAGGGGTGGATACTGAAGCTTTCTTT. Translated, it gives CSVVETGVDTEAFF. Filled out from reference TRBV29-1 and TRBJ1-1, the complete variable domain reads SAVISQKPSRDICQRGTSLTIQCQVDSQVTMMFWYRQQPGQSLTLIATANQGSEATYESGFVIDKFPISRPNLTFSTLTVSNMSPEDSSIYLCSVVETGVDTEAFFGQGTRLTVV.

J is TRBJ2-2 and V is TRBV7-2; D remains unclear. V lost 7 bases and J lost 4, with 16 bases in between. CDR1 is SGHTA and CDR2 is FQGNSA in the germline V gene. This CDR3 is built from 15 residues. CDR3 loop: CASNPLWAPTGELFF. The CDR3 DNA follows: TGTGCCAGCAACCCGTTGTGGGCGCCCACCGGGGAGCTGTTTTTT.

The genes are TRBV5-1 and TRBJ2-1, with D tentatively TRBD1 (6 bases). CDR1 and CDR2 from the germline V gene are SGHRS and YFSETQ. V shed 4 bases and J shed 6 bases, with 11 bases lying between them. CDR3 length: 13 residues. CDR3: CASSTSQGNEQFF. CDR3 in DNA: TGCGCCAGCAGCACGTCACAGGGCAATGAGCAGTTCTTC. The entire variable domain, with the rest obtained from reference TRBV5-1 and TRBJ2-1, is as follows: KAGVTQTPRYLIKTRGQQVTLSCSPISGHRSVSWYQQTPGQGLQFLFEYFSETQRNKGNFPGRFSGRQFSNSRSEMNVSTLELGDSALYLCASSTSQGNEQFFGPGTRLTVL.

J is TRBJ2-7 and V is TRBV11-1, with TRBD1 matching over 7 bases. The germline CDR1 and CDR2 sequences are SGHAT and FQDESV (reference sequence). This CDR3 has 14 residues. V shed 5 bases and J 5 bases; nucleotides not matched to a gene: 9. For the CDR3, the DNA is TGTGCCAGCAGCGATCGACAGGGTCGGAACGAGCAGTACTTC. Its protein is CASSDRQGRNEQYF.

This clonotype was picked up a small number of times. The chain couples TRBV12-3 or TRBV12-4 to TRBJ2-4, with 7 positions matching TRBD2. The J call may be faulty, since TRBJ2-7 better matches the DNA end. The CDR3 spans 12 residues. CDR3 region: CASSFSSGEQYF. CDR3 nucleotide sequence: TGTGCCAGCAGTTTCTCTAGCGGCGAGCAGTACTTC.

The chain uses TRBV5-1 and TRBJ2-5; D not resolved. The CDR3 consists of 13 residues. V was clipped by 4 bases and J by 5 bases, with 12 bases between them. CDR1 is SGHRS, CDR2 YFSETQ, per germline. CDR3: CASSVSTAETQYF. The CDR3 nucleotides read TGCGCCAGCAGCGTGTCGACGGCCGAGACCCAGTACTTC.

The chain uses TRBV3-1 and TRBJ2-1; TRBD1 matches at 9 bases. Matching the DNA end better, TRBJ2-7 makes the J call doubtful. Germline V gives CDR1 LGHDT, CDR2 YNNKEL (reference sequence). This CDR3 has 16 residues. CDR3 coding DNA: TGTGCCAGCAGCTCACGAGACAGGGGGTACTACAATGAGCAGTACTTC. Translating gives CASSSRDRGYYNEQYF.

The CDR3 loop is CATSDPGRVEETQYF. Written as DNA, the CDR3 is TGTGCCACCAGTGACCCCGGACGGGTCGAAGAGACCCAGTACTTC. This rearrangement joins TRBV24-1 to TRBJ2-5; no reliable D call. The CDR3 covers 15 residues. Germline-derived CDR1 and CDR2 are KGHDR and SFDVKD. The V end was cut by 4 bases, the J end by 3 bases, with 14 bases between.

This clonotype was observed a few times. J is TRBJ2-7 and V is TRBV24-1, with a possible D match to TRBD2 (5 bases). Germline V CDR1 and CDR2: KGHDR, SFDVKD. The V gene lost 3 bases and the J gene lost 2 bases, with 10 bases spanning the gap. The CDR3 is 14 amino acids. In DNA form, the CDR3 reads TGTGCCACCAGTGATCCCGGGGAGACCTACGAGCAGTACTTC. Translated, it gives CATSDPGETYEQYF.

This clonotype was seen once. The V call is TRBV7-9, the J call TRBJ1-2; TRBD1 might be the D (6 bases). Germline V gene sequence: CDR1 SEHNR, CDR2 FQNEAQ (reference sequence). There are 13 residues in the CDR3. Trimming shortened V by 5 bases and J by 6 bases, and 13 bases separated the two germline ends. In DNA, the CDR3 is TGTGCCAGCAGCACTAACAGGGTACATGGCTACACCTTC. Its translation is CASSTNRVHGYTF.

A few counts support this clonotype. The chain carries TRBV7-9 and TRBJ2-7; the match to TRBD2 covers 10 bases. The CDR3 contains 15 residues. V shed 3 bases and J 2 bases; nucleotides not matched to a gene: 4. Per the germline V gene, CDR1 is SEHNR and CDR2 is FQNEAQ (reference sequence). Here the CDR3 reads CASSLTSGPPYEQYF. Here the CDR3 DNA reads TGTGCCAGCAGCTTGACTAGCGGGCCACCCTACGAGCAGTACTTC.

Notes on this clonotype: An end of the junction does not agree with germline; a read error may underlie this. This chain links TRBV2 with TRBJ2-3, with TRBD2 matching over 8 bases. Germline V gives CDR1 SNHLY, CDR2 FYNNEI. The CDR3 contains 15 residues. The CDR3: CASREVAGYKDTQYF. The CDR3 nucleotides read TGTGCCAGCAGGGAAGTAGCGGGATATAAAGATACGCAGTATTTT.

The chain couples TRBV2 to TRBJ2-2; 8 bases fit TRBD2. Germline V gene lookup returns CDR1 SNHLY and CDR2 FYNNEI. This CDR3 contains 13 residues. V lost 7 bases to trimming and J lost 12 bases; unmatched junction nucleotides: 10. The chain's CDR3 is CASNPAGATKLFF. The CDR3 DNA follows: TGTGCCAGCAATCCAGCGGGGGCCACGAAGCTGTTTTTT.

This clonotype was counted a few times. The chain joins TRBV4-2 to TRBJ2-1; D is uncertain. The germline V gene encodes CDR1 LGHNA and CDR2 YNFKEQ. Trimming left V 1 base short and J 0 bases short, with 13 bases between. The CDR3 is 17 residues long. The CDR3 nucleotides read TGTGCCAGCAGCCAAGCTTTTAGGATGAGCTCCTACAATGAGCAGTTCTTC. The encoded protein is CASSQAFRMSSYNEQFF.

The chain employs TRBV20-1 and TRBJ2-3; 7 positions match TRBD2. The V and J ends lost 6 bases and 10 bases, in that order; junction bases with no gene match: 13. The CDR3 has 13 amino acids. From germline, CDR1 is DFQATT and CDR2 SNEGSKA (reference sequence). The CDR3 reads CSATPGLAVPQYF. CDR3 nucleotide sequence: TGCAGTGCCACACCCGGTCTAGCGGTGCCGCAGTATTTT.